Following are 2 T cell receptor beta chains from one sample sequenced in a study of cytomegalovirus exposure and HLA in healthy donors. With 60 Vbeta and 13 Jbeta primers, the PCR was carried out. The protocol was immunoSEQ multiplex PCR, while the TCRdb copy is restricted to in-frame clones and leaves out a portion. The sample includes about 130,000 clones, roughly 80% of them seen just once. Sequences were obtained from PBMCs. The source is a woman between 50 and 59 years old in good health and CMV-seronegative.

About this clone: This specimen includes other DNA sequences encoding the same CDR3. This chain uses TRBV18 with TRBJ2-2, with 10 nucleotides matching TRBD2. The V gene's germline CDR1 is KGHSH and CDR2 LQKENI. V dropped 3 bases and J dropped 0; count of bases not matched to a gene: 1. The CDR3 totals 16 residues. The CDR3 DNA sequence: TGTGCCAGCTCACCCCTAGCGGGGGCGAACACCGGGGAGCTGTTTTTT. Its protein is CASSPLAGANTGELFF.

This clone was seen only a few times. The chain recombines TRBV7-6 with TRBJ1-5; 7 positions match TRBD1. CDR1 SGHVS and CDR2 FNYEAQ come from the germline V gene. Trimming at V came to 5 bases and at J to 8 bases, leaving 9 bases not matched to a gene. The CDR3 consists of 14 residues. DNA of the CDR3: TGTGCCAGCAGCCCACAGACAGGGACGGAGCCCCAGCATTTT. Protein sequence: CASSPQTGTEPQHF.